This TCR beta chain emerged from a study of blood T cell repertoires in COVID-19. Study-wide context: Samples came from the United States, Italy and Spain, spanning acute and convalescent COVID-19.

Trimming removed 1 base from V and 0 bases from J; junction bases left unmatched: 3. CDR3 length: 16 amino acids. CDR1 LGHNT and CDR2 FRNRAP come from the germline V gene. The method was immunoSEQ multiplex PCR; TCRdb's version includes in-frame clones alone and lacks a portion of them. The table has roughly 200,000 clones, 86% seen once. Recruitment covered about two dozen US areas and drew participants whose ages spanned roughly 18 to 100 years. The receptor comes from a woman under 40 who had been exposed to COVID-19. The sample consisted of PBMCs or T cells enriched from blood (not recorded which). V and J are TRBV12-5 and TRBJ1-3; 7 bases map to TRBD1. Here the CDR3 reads CASGLGGTASGNTIYF. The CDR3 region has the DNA TGTGCTAGTGGTTTGGGGGGGACAGCCTCTGGAAACACCATATATTTT.